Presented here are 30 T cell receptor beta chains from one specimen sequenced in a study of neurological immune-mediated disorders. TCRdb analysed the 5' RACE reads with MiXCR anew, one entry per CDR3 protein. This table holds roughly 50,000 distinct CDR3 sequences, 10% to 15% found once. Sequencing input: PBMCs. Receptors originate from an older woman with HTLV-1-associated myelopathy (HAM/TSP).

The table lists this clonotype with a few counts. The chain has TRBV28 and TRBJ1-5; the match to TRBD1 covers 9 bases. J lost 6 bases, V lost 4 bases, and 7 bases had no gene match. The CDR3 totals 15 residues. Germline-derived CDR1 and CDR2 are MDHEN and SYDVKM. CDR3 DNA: TGTGCCAGCAGTTCTCGGGGACAGGGCGCTCAGCCCCAGCATTTT. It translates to CASSSRGQGAQPQHF.

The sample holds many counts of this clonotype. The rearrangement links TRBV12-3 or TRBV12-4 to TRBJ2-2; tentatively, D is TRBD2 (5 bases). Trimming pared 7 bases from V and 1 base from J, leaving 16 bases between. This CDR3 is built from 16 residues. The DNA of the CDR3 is TGTGCCAGCACCCGAAGACGGACTGGGAACACCGGGGAGCTGTTTTTT. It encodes CASTRRRTGNTGELFF.

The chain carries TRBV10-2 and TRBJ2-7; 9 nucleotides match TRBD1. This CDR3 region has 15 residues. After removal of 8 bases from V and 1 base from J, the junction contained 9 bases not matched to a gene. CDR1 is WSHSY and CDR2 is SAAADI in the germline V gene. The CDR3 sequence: CASGLGTGQSYEQYF. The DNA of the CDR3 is TGCGCCAGCGGGTTAGGGACAGGGCAATCCTACGAGCAGTACTTC.

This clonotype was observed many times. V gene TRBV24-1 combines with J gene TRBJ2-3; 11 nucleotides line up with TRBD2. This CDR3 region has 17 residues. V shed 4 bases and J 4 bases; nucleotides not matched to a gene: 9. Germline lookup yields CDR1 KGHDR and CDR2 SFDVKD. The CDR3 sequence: CATSDPGLAEFPDTQYF. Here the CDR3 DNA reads TGTGCCACCAGTGACCCGGGACTAGCGGAATTTCCAGATACGCAGTATTTT.

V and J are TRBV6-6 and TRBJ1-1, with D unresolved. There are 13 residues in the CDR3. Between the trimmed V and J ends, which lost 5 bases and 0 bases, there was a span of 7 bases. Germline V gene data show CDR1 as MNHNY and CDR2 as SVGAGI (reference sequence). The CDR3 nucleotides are TGTGCCAGCAGTCGTACAGTGAACACTGAAGCTTTCTTT. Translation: CASSRTVNTEAFF.

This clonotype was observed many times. The CDR3 reads CASSLGGTKTGQPQHF. The CDR3 nucleotides are TGTGCCAGCAGTTTAGGCGGGACAAAGACGGGTCAGCCCCAGCATTTT. The chain couples TRBV6-2 or TRBV6-3 to TRBJ1-5, with D perhaps TRBD1 (6 bases). V gave up 4 bases and J gave up 6 bases, with 19 bases separating them. Germline loops: CDR1 MNHEY, CDR2 SVGEGT. The CDR3 is made up of 16 amino acids.

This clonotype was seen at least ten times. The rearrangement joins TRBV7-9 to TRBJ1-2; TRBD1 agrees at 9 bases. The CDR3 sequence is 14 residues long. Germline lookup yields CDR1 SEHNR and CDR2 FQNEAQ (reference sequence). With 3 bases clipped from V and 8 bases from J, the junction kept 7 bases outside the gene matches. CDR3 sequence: CASSFSGTGSGYTF. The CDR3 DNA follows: TGTGCCAGCAGCTTTTCCGGGACAGGGTCGGGCTACACCTTC.

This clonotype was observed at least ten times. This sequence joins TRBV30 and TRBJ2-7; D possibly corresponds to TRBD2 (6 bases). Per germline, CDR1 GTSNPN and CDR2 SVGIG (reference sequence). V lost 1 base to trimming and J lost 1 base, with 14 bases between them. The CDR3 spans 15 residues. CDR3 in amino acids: CAWSGGLSISYEQYF. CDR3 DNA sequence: TGTGCCTGGAGTGGGGGACTTTCGATTTCCTACGAGCAGTACTTC.

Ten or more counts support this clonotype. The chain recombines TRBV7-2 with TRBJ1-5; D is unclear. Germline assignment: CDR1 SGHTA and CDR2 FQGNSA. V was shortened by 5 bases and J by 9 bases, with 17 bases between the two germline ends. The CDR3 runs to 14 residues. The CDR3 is CASSPGSGNRPQHF. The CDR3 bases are TGTGCCAGCAGCCCGGGATCCGGGAATAGGCCCCAGCATTTT.

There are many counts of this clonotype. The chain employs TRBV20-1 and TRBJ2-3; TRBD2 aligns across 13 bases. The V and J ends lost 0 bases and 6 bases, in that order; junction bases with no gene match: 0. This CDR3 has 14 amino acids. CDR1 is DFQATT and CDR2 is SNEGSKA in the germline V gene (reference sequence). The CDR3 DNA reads TGCAGTGCTAGAGAGACTAGCGGGAGGGATACGCAGTATTTT. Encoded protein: CSARETSGRDTQYF.

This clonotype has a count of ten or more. This CDR3 reads CASSGTGGTEAFF. In DNA, the CDR3 is TGTGCCAGCAGTGGGACAGGGGGTACTGAAGCTTTCTTT. The chain has TRBV2 and TRBJ1-1, with 10 positions matching TRBD1. Trimming cost V 4 bases and J 5 bases; bases outside gene matches: 1. CDR1 and CDR2 (germline): SNHLY, FYNNEI. CDR3 length equals 13 residues.

The CDR3, as DNA: TGCGCCAGCAGTGAAGCGGGTCTCAATGAGCAGTTCTTC. Translated, it gives CASSEAGLNEQFF. This chain joins TRBV10-2 and TRBJ2-1, with D maybe TRBD2 (6 bases). Germline V gene sequence: CDR1 WSHSY, CDR2 SAAADI. Trimming pared 3 bases from V and 6 bases from J, leaving 9 bases between. CDR3 length: 13 amino acids.

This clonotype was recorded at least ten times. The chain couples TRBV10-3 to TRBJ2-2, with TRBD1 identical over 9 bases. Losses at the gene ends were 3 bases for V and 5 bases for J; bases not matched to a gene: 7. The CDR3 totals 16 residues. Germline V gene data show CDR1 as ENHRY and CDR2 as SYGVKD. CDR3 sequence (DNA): TGTGCCATCAGTGATTCCGGGACAGGGCAGACCGGGGAGCTGTTTTTT. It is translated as CAISDSGTGQTGELFF.

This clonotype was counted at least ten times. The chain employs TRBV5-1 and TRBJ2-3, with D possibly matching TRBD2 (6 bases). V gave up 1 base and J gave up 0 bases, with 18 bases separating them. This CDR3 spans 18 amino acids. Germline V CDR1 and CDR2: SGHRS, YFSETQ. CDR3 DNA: TGCGCCAGCAGCTTGTTCGGCACGGAGGGCCCTAGCACAGATACGCAGTATTTT. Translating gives CASSLFGTEGPSTDTQYF.

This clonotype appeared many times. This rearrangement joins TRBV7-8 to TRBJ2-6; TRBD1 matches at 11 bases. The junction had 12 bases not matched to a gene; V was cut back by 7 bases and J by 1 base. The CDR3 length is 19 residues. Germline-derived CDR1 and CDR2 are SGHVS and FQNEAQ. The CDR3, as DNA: TGTGCCAGCAACGCTCGGGACAGGGGGTACGGGTCTGGGGCCAACGTCCTGACTTTC. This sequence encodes CASNARDRGYGSGANVLTF.

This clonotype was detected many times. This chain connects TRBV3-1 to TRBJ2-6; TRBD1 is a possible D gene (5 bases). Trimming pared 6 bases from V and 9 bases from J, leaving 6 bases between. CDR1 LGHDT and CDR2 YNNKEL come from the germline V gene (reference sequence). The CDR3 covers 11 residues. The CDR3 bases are TGTGCCAGCAGTCAGGGCAACGTCCTGACTTTC. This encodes CASSQGNVLTF.

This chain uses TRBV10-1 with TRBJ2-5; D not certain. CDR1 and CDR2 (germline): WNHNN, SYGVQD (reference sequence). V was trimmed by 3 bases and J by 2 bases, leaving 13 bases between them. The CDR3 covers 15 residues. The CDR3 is CASSDRRGAQETQYF. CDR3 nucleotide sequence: TGCGCCAGCAGTGACCGACGAGGAGCGCAAGAGACCCAGTACTTC.

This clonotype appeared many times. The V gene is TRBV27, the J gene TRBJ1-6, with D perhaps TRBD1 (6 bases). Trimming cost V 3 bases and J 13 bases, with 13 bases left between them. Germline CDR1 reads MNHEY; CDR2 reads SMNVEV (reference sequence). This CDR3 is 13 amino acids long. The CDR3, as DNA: TGTGCCAGCAGTTTCGGGGGGCAAAACCCCCTCCACTTT. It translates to CASSFGGQNPLHF.

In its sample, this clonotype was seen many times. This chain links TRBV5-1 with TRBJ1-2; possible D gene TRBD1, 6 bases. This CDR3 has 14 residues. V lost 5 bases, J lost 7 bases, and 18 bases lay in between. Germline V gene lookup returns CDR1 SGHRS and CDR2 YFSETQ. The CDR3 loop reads CASSPEGGHLGYTF. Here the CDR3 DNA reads TGCGCCAGCAGTCCCGAAGGGGGGCATCTTGGCTACACCTTC.

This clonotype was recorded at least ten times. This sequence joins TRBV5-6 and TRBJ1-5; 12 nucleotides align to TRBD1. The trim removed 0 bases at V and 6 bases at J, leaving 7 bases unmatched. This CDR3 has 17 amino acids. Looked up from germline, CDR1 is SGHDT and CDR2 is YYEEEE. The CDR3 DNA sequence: TGTGCCAGCAGCTTGGGATTAGGGACAGGGGGCGGTCAGCCCCAGCATTTT. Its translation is CASSLGLGTGGGQPQHF. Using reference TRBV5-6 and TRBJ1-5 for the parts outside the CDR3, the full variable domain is DAGVTQSPTHLIKTRGQQVTLRCSPKSGHDTVSWYQQALGQGPQFIFQYYEEEERQRGNFPDRFSGHQFPNYSSELNVNALLLGDSALYLCASSLGLGTGGGQPQHFGDGTRLSIL.

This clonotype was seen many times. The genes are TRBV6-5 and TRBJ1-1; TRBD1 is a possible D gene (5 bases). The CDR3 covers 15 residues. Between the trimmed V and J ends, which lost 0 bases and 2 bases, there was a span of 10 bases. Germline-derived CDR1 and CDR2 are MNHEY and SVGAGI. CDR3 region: CASSYSRQGNTEAFF. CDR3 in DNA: TGTGCCAGCAGTTACTCGCGCCAGGGAAACACTGAAGCTTTCTTT.

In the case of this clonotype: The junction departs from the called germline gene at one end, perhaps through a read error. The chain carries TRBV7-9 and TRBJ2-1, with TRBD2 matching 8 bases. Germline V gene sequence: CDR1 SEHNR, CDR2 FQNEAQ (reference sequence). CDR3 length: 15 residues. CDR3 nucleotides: TGTGCCAGCAGCCGCCTAGCGGGCTCCTACAATGAGCAGATCTTT. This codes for CASSRLAGSYNEQIF. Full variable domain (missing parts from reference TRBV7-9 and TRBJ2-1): DTGVSQNPRHKITKRGQNVTFRCDPISEHNRLYWYRQTLGQGPEFLTYFQNEAQLEKSRLLSDRFSAERPKGSFSTLEIQRTEQGDSAMYLCASSRLAGSYNEQIFGPGTRLTVL.

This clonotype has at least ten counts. CDR3 in amino acids: CASSRESSYNEQFF. CDR3 nucleotide sequence: TGCGCCAGCAGCCGGGAAAGCTCCTACAATGAGCAGTTCTTC. The chain recombines TRBV5-1 with TRBJ2-1; TRBD2 might be the D (5 bases). The germline gives CDR1 SGHRS, CDR2 YFSETQ. This CDR3 has 14 residues. The germline V and J ends were trimmed by 4 bases and 0 bases, with 8 bases remaining between them.

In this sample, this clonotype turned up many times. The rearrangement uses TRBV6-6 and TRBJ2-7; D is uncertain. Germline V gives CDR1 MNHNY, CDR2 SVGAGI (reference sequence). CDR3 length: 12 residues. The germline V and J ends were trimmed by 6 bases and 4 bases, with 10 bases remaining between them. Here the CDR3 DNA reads TGTGCCAGCAGCCCCTCTTTGTACGAGCAGTACTTC. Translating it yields CASSPSLYEQYF.

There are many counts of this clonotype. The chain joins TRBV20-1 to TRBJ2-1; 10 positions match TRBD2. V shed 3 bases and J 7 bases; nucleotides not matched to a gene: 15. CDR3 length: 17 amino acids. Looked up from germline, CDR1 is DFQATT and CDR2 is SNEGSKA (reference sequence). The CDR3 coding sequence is TGCAGTGCTAGTACCAGCGGGAGGGCCCTCGTGAGGAATGAGCAGTTCTTC. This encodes CSASTSGRALVRNEQFF.

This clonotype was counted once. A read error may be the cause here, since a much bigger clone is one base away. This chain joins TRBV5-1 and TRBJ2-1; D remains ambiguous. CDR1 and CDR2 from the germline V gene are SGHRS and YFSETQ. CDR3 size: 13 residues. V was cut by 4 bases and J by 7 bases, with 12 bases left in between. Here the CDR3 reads CASSPVLPNEQFF. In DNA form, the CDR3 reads TGCGCCAGCAGCCCGGTACTACCTAATGAGCAGTTCTTC.

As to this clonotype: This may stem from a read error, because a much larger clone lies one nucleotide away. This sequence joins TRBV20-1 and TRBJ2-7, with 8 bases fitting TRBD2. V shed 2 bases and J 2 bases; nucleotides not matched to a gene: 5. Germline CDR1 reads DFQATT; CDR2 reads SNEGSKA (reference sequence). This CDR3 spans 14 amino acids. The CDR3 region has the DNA TGCAGTGCTAGATATATGGGACTAGCCTACGAGCAGTACTTC. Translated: CSARYMGLAYEQYF.

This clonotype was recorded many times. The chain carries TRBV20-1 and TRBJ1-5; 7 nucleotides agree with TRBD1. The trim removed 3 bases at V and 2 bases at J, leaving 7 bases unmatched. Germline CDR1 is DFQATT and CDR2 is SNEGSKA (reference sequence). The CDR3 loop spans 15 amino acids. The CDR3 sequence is CSASEGGWRNQPQHF. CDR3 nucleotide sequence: TGCAGTGCTAGCGAAGGGGGCTGGCGCAATCAGCCCCAGCATTTT.

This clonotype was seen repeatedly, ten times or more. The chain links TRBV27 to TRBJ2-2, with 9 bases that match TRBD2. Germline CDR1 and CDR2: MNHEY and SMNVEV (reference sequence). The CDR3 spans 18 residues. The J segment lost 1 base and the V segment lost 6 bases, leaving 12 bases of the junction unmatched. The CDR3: CASSPYLSSGVNTGELFF. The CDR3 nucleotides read TGTGCCAGCAGCCCGTACCTTTCTAGCGGGGTGAACACCGGGGAGCTGTTTTTT.

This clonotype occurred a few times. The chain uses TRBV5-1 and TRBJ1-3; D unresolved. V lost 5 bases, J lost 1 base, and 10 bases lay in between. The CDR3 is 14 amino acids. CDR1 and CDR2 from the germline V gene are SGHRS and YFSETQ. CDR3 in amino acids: CASRTDPSGNTIYF. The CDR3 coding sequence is TGCGCCAGCAGAACGGACCCGTCTGGAAACACCATATATTTT.